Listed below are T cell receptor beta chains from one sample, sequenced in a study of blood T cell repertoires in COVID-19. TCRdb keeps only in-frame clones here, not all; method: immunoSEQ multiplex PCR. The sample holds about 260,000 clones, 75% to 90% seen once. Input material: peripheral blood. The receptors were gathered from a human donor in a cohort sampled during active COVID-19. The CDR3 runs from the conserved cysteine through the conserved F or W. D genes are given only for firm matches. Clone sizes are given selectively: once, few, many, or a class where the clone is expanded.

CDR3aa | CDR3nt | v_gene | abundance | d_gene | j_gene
CASSRWGTGKYEQYF | TGTGCCAGCAGCCGCTGGGGGACTGGAAAATACGAGCAGTACTTC | TRBV7-6 | . | . | TRBJ2-7
CSCNGNTEAFF | TGTTCCTGTAACGGTAACACTGAAGCTTTCTTT | TRBV12-3/TRBV12-4 | . | . | TRBJ1-1
CASSSIRDYPVQFF | TGTGCCAGCAGTTCAATTCGGGACTACCCTGTGCAGTTCTTC | TRBV2 | . | TRBD2 | TRBJ2-1
CSVVDGGLNIQYF | TGCAGCGTTGTTGACGGGGGTCTTAACATTCAGTACTTC | TRBV29-1 | . | . | TRBJ2-4
CASSVGPSQETQYF | TGTGCCAGCAGCGTAGGTCCTTCCCAAGAGACCCAGTACTTC | TRBV9 | once | . | TRBJ2-5
CALRRDSVNYGYTF | TGTGCCTTACGGAGGGACAGTGTCAACTATGGCTACACCTTC | TRBV2 | few | TRBD1 | TRBJ1-2
CASSETGRGYEQYF | TGTGCCAGCAGTGAGACAGGGCGAGGCTACGAGCAGTACTTC | TRBV28 | . | TRBD1 | TRBJ2-7
CASSGGTGVADTQYF | TGCGCCAGCAGCGGAGGGACAGGGGTCGCAGATACGCAGTATTTT | TRBV5-1 | . | TRBD1 | TRBJ2-3
CASSLGHRTDTQYF | TGTGCCAGCAGCCTTGGACACCGCACAGATACGCAGTATTTT | TRBV7-2 | . | . | TRBJ2-3
CASSLGPDPNYGYTF | TGTGCCAGCAGCTTGGGGCCAGATCCTAACTATGGCTACACCTTC | TRBV5-4 | . | . | TRBJ1-2
CASSYQRGGWETQYF | TGTGCCAGCAGTTATCAGCGGGGTGGGTGGGAGACCCAGTACTTC | TRBV6-6 | . | TRBD2 | TRBJ2-5
CASSQAHFQSGELFF | TGCGCCAGCAGCCAAGCTCATTTCCAGTCCGGGGAGCTGTTTTTT | TRBV4-1 | . | . | TRBJ2-2
CACRQGMNTEAFF | TGTGCCTGTCGACAGGGGATGAACACTGAAGCTTTCTTT | TRBV7-9 | . | TRBD1 | TRBJ1-1
CASSQERLANNEQFF | TGTGCCAGCAGCCAAGAACGGCTAGCTAACAATGAGCAGTTCTTC | TRBV3-1/TRBV3-2 | . | . | TRBJ2-1
CASSLDGGSYSEQYF | TGTGCCAGCAGCTTAGATGGAGGTAGTTATAGCGAGCAGTACTTC | TRBV11-2 | . | . | TRBJ2-7
CASSPPPLAATDTQYF | TGTGCCAGCAGTCCCCCCCCACTAGCGGCTACAGATACGCAGTATTTT | TRBV27 | . | TRBD2 | TRBJ2-3